This section outlines one T cell receptor beta chain sequence together with its context. The target antigen is unknown. The sample is drawn from a study of neoadjuvant nivolumab and ipilimumab in lung cancer. The overall study: Patients got nivolumab 3 mg/kg on days 1, 15 and 29; combination added ipilimumab 1 mg/kg day 1. The study's findings and limits: Resected-tumor TCR richness correlated positively with pretherapy blood richness. Pathologic regression was not significantly tied to TCR clonality. Resected tumors had greater TCR richness and clonality than uninvolved lung.

TCRdb keeps only in-frame clones here, not all; method: immunoSEQ multiplex PCR. The sample comprises about 5,300 clones, 91% of which are singletons, and 2.5% to 4% rests with the top ten. The input for sequencing was blood, taken after neoadjuvant nivolumab, alone or with ipilimumab, at or shortly before surgery. This clonotype originated in an adult with non-small cell lung cancer. Some clones in this sample may be carry-over from other donors' samples.

The CDR3 region has the DNA TGCGCCAGCAGCTTTGGACAGGGTTCCTCTTATGGCTACACCTTC. This codes for CASSFGQGSSYGYTF. V usage is TRBV5-1 and J usage is TRBJ1-2, with 8 bases that match TRBD1. The ends lost 2 bases at V and 5 bases at J; junction bases unmatched: 8. The CDR3 extends over 15 amino acids. Germline V gives CDR1 SGHRS, CDR2 YFSETQ.